Presented here are 5 T cell receptor beta chains from one specimen sequenced in a study of cytomegalovirus exposure and HLA in healthy donors. Amplification used 60 Vbeta primers and 13 Jbeta primers. TCRdb's table, derived via immunoSEQ multiplex PCR, lists solely in-frame clones and lacks some. The data hold about 130,000 clones, with about 72% observed a single time. Sequencing was performed on PBMCs. These receptor sequences come from a female donor in good health and CMV-seronegative.

V gene TRBV4-3 combines with J gene TRBJ2-5; 8 bases fit TRBD1. Germline V gives CDR1 LGHNA, CDR2 YSLEER. V lost 0 bases, J lost 5 bases, and 5 bases stayed unmatched. The CDR3 loop spans 15 amino acids. CDR3 loop: CASSQDGNRGETQYF. For the CDR3, the DNA is TGCGCCAGCAGCCAAGATGGAAACAGGGGGGAGACCCAGTACTTC.

The genes are TRBV28 and TRBJ1-3, with 9 bases fitting TRBD1. With V trimmed by 6 bases and J by 2 bases, 8 bases remained unmatched. In germline, CDR1 is MDHEN, CDR2 SYDVKM. This CDR3 is 16 amino acids long. The CDR3 region is CASSAPRTGAGNTIYF. CDR3 DNA sequence: TGTGCCAGCAGCGCACCCAGGACAGGGGCTGGAAACACCATATATTTT.

V gene TRBV4-1 combines with J gene TRBJ2-3, with D possibly matching TRBD2 (5 bases). Trimming took off 2 bases at V and 1 base at J, with 16 bases between the two ends. Germline CDR1 and CDR2: MGHRA and YSYEKL. The CDR3 consists of 17 residues. The CDR3 here is CASSQSRTSRGTDTQYF. The CDR3 nucleotides read TGCGCCAGCAGCCAATCCCGGACTTCTCGTGGCACAGATACGCAGTATTTT.

This chain links TRBV2 with TRBJ1-2, with D possibly being TRBD1 (5 bases). Per the germline V gene, CDR1 is SNHLY and CDR2 is FYNNEI. The CDR3 totals 14 residues. V lost 9 bases and J lost 5, with 19 bases in between. The CDR3 coding sequence is TGTGCCAGTACAGTCGGGGGTCAGTTTTATGGCTACACCTTC. Amino acid sequence: CASTVGGQFYGYTF.

In DNA form, the CDR3 reads TGTGCCAGTAGTCCTCGGACGGACTACGAGCCCCAGCATTTT. This codes for CASSPRTDYEPQHF. This chain links TRBV19 with TRBJ1-5; D remains ambiguous. Trimming took off 5 bases at V and 8 bases at J, with 16 bases between the two ends. This CDR3 comprises 14 residues. Germline assignment: CDR1 LNHDA and CDR2 SQIVND (reference sequence). Based on the CDR3 plus reference TRBV19 and TRBJ1-5, the full variable domain is DGGITQSPKYLFRKEGQNVTLSCEQNLNHDAMYWYRQDPGQGLRLIYYSQIVNDFQKGDIAEGYSVSREKKESFPLTVTSAQKNPTAFYLCASSPRTDYEPQHFGDGTRLSIL.